The clone carrying this TCR beta chain was counted many times. Its antigen is not known. From germline, CDR1 is SGHTA and CDR2 FQGNSA. This CDR3 has 14 residues. J was trimmed by 6 bases and V by 3 bases; bases with no gene match: 1. Sequencing started from total RNA isolated from unfractionated whole blood. This sample stems from a study of human T cells and chemical hapten exposure. Study in general: TCR yields differed between samples (mainly from small differences in pooled library volume).

Library construction involved attaching unique molecular identifiers to individual cDNA molecules, which allowed quantitative, reproducible TCR counting. Each CDR3 protein is one row after TCRdb ran MiXCR on the 5' RACE reads. This repertoire shows approximately 140,000 distinct CDR3 sequences, roughly 4% found once; its top ten account for more than 1.2%. Broader study findings: Those TCRs sitting above 1 in 1000 frequency stayed the same with DPC sensitization.

The V call is TRBV7-2, the J call TRBJ1-4, with 10 nucleotides matching TRBD1. The source of this sequence is a female donor in good health. This CDR3 reads CASSLGTGDEKLFF. The CDR3 DNA follows: TGTGCCAGCAGCTTGGGGACAGGGGATGAAAAACTGTTTTTT.